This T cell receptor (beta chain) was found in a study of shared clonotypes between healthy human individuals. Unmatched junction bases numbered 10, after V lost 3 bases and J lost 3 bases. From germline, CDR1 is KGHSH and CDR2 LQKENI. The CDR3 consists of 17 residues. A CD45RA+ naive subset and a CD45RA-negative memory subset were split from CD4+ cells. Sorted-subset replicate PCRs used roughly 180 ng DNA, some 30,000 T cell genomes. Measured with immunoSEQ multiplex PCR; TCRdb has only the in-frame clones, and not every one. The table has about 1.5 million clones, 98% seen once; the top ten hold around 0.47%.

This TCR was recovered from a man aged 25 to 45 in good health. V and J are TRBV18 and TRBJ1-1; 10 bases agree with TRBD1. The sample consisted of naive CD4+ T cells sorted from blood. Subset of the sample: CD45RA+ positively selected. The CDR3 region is CASSPEIIGTGDTEAFF. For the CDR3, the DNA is TGTGCCAGCTCACCGGAAATCATAGGGACAGGGGACACTGAAGCTTTCTTT.